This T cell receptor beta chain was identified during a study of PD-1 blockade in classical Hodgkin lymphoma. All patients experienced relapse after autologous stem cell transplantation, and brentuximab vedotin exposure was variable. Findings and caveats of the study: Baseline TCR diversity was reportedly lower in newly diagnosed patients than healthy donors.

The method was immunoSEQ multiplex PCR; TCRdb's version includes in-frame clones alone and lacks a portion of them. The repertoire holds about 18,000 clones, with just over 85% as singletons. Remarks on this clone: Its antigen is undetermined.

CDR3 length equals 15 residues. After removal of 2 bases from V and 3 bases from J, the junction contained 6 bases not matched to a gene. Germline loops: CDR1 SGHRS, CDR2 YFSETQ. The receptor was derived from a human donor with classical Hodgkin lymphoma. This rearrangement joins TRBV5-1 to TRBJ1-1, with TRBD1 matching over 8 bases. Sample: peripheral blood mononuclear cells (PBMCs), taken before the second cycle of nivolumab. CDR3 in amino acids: CASSFLQGEDTEAFF. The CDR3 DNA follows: TGCGCCAGCAGCTTCTTACAGGGGGAGGACACTGAAGCTTTCTTT.